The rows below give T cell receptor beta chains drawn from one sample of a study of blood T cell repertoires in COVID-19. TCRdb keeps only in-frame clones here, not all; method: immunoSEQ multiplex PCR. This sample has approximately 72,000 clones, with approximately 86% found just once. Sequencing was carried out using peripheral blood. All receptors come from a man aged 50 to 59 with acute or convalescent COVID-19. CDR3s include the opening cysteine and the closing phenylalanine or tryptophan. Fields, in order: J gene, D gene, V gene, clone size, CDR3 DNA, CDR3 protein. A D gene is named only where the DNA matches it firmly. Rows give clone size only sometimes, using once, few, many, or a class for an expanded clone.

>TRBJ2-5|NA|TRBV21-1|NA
TGTGCCAGCAGCAAAGTAAGGAGACAGGGGGTGTGCTGGGAGACCCAGTACTTC
CASSKVRRQGVCWETQYF
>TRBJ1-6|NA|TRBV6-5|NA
TGTGCCAGCAAGAGGGCCAGCGGATCCCTCCACTTT
CASKRASGSLHF
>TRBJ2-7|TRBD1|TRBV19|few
TGTGCCAGTAGTAGGTCAGGGGGCTCCTACGAGCAGTACTTC
CASSRSGGSYEQYF
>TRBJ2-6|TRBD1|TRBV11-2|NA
TGTGCCAGCAGCTTCCGGGACAGGGTTGCTGGGGCCAACGTCCTGACTTTC
CASSFRDRVAGANVLTF
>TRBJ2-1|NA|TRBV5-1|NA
TGCGCCAGCAGCACCAGGGGCCCTTCCTACAATGAGCAGTTCTTC
CASSTRGPSYNEQFF
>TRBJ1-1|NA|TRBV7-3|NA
TGTGCCAGCAGCTTAAGCGGGGGGAGCACTGAAGCTTTCTTT
CASSLSGGSTEAFF
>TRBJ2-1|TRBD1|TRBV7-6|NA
TGTGCCAGCAGCTCCGACAGGGGAAATGAGCAGTTCTTC
CASSSDRGNEQFF
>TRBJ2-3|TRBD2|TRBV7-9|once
TGTGCCAGCAGCTCCGGACATAGCGGGGGCTACACAGATACGCAGTATTTT
CASSSGHSGGYTDTQYF
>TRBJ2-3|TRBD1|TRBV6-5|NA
TGTGCCAGCAGTTTGAACAGGGGCGATACGCAGTATTTT
CASSLNRGDTQYF
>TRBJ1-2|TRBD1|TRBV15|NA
TGTGCCACCAGCAGATCGGGACAGGGGACTGTCTGGGGCTACACCTTC
CATSRSGQGTVWGYTF
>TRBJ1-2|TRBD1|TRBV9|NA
TGTGCCAGCAGCGAGGGGGGACAGGGGGAGCTAGGCTACACCTTC
CASSEGGQGELGYTF
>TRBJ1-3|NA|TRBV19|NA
TGTGCCAGTTATTTCAGGGGATCCGGAAACACCATATATTTT
CASYFRGSGNTIYF
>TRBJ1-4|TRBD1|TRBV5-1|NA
TGCGCCAGCAGCCCAGGGACAGGGAGGGGAGAAAAACTGTTTTTT
CASSPGTGRGEKLFF
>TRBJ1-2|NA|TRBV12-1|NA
TGTGCCAGCAGCTTTGTGTTGGGACAGGAGCAATTCAGAAACTATGGCTACACCTTC
CASSFVLGQEQFRNYGYTF
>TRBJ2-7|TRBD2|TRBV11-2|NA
TGTGCCAGCAGCGCAACTAGCGGACCCAACTACGAGCAGTACTTC
CASSATSGPNYEQYF
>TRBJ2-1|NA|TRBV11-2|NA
TGTGCCAGCAGCTTAGCCAGGTCCTACACCAATGAGCAGTTCTTC
CASSLARSYTNEQFF
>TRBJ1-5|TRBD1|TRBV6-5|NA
TGTGCCAGCAGTTATAGACAGGGGGCGGGTCAGCCCCAGCATTTT
CASSYRQGAGQPQHF
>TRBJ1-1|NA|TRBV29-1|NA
TGCAGCGCCATAATGGGAGGGCGCAACACTGAAGCTTTCTTT
CSAIMGGRNTEAFF
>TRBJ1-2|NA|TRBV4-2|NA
TGTGCCAGCAGCCACACATCTTACCGGGAGCTCTATGGCTACACCTTC
CASSHTSYRELYGYTF
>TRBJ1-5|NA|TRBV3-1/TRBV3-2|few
TGTGCCAGCAGCCCGAACAGGGTTAGCAATCAGCCCCAGCATTTT
CASSPNRVSNQPQHF
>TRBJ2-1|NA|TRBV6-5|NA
TGTGCCAGCAGTTACTCAAATCGGAGGGAGAATGAGCAGTTCTTC
CASSYSNRRENEQFF
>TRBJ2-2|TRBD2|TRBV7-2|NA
TGTGCCAGCAGCTTCTCGGGGGGGATGACCGGGGAGCTGTTTTTT
CASSFSGGMTGELFF
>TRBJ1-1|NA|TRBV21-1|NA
TGTGCCAGCAGCAAAGCTCGTACAGGGGTTTTCAACACTGAAGCTTTCTTT
CASSKARTGVFNTEAFF
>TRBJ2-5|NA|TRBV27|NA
TGTGCCAGCAGTTTAGGAAAGACATTTGCGGAGACCCAGTACTTC
CASSLGKTFAETQYF
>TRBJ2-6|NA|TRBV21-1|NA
TGTGCCAGCAGCAAAGCACGGGGATACTACTCTGGGGCCAACGTCCTGACTTTC
CASSKARGYYSGANVLTF
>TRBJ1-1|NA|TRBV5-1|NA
TGCGCCAGCAGCTTGCCCAAGGACAGTCTGAACACTGAAGCTTTCTTT
CASSLPKDSLNTEAFF
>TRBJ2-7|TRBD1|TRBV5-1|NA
TGCGCCAGCAGTTCGACAGGGGGGGACTACGAGCAGTACTTC
CASSSTGGDYEQYF
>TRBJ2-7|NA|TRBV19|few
TGTGCCAGTAAAAAGGACACGAACGACGAGCAGTACTTC
CASKKDTNDEQYF
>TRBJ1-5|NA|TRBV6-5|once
TGTGCCAGCAGAGACAGTGGCCGCAGCAATCAGCCCCAGCATTTT
CASRDSGRSNQPQHF
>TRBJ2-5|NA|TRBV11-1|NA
TGTGCCAGCAGCTTAAACAACGCCCAAGAGACCCAGTACTTC
CASSLNNAQETQYF